These T cell receptor beta chains were read from a single sample in a study of early stage breast cancer tumors. TCRdb's copy holds only in-frame clones and misses some; the assay was immunoSEQ multiplex PCR. This sample has some 70,000 clones, with 79% found just once. Sequenced: blood. The receptors were sampled from a person between 60 and 70 years old with breast cancer. Both conserved end residues are part of each CDR3. Rows may omit the clone size; those that give it use once, few, many or a size class.

j_gene,v_gene,abundance,CDR3aa
TRBJ2-4,TRBV5-5,.,CASNHLNRDIQYF
TRBJ2-3,TRBV29-1,.,CSVDNPGSTDTQYF
TRBJ1-4,TRBV27,.,CASSSSGQGTGKLFF
TRBJ2-2,TRBV7-9,.,CASSLRGAGTGELFF
TRBJ1-4,TRBV5-1,.,CASSLDPGRFEKLFF
TRBJ2-7,TRBV9,few,CASSVDSDPYEQYF
TRBJ2-5,TRBV9,.,CASSARQGALGETQYF
TRBJ1-3,TRBV30,.,CAWSGPGLDSGNTIYF
TRBJ1-5,TRBV5-4,few,CASSPGGDQPQHF
TRBJ1-1,TRBV9,.,CASSANPHDRNTEAFF
TRBJ1-6,TRBV30,.,CAWSRGSESPLHF
TRBJ1-2,TRBV28,.,CASSSGAVNYGYTF
TRBJ2-3,TRBV19,.,CAVSSGGADTQYF
TRBJ1-6,TRBV9,.,CASSVATVNSPLHF
TRBJ2-1,TRBV11-3,.,CASSPDPAGEQFF
TRBJ2-7,TRBV2,.,CASRRDTASYEQYF
TRBJ2-7,TRBV7-8,.,CLAGQAPLEQYF
TRBJ2-5,TRBV27,.,CARIWTFRIPEQETQYF
TRBJ2-5,TRBV5-1,.,CASSLGQPPETQYF
TRBJ2-2,TRBV30,.,CAWSSANQAGELFF
TRBJ2-7,TRBV27,once,CASSLRTRRVPYEQYF
TRBJ2-7,TRBV11-2,.,CASAHWTSPYEQYF
TRBJ2-2,TRBV6-5,once,CASTPSRVTGELFF